A selection of T cell receptor beta chains follows, all from one sample in a study of T cell responses to AZD1222 COVID-19 vaccine. Sequenced by immunoSEQ multiplex PCR; TCRdb stores in-frame clones only, minus some. The sample consists of around 52,000 clones, around 87% of them appearing once. The sequencing here drew on peripheral blood, taken on day 0 of AZD1222 vaccination. These receptors were collected from an adult in good health. The CDR3 runs from the conserved cysteine through the conserved F or W. A D gene is named only where the DNA matches it firmly. Clone sizes are given selectively: once, few, many, or a class where the clone is expanded.

size	V	D	J	DNA	CDR3
.	TRBV9	TRBD1	TRBJ1-6	TGTGCCAGCAGCGCCCACAGGGGGAATGATTCACCCCTCCACTTT	CASSAHRGNDSPLHF
.	TRBV7-8	.	TRBJ1-5	TGTGCCAGCAGCTTTTCCCCGAATCAGCCCCAGCATTTT	CASSFSPNQPQHF
.	TRBV3-1/TRBV3-2	.	TRBJ2-3	TGTGCCAGCAGCCTCCGTTCCAGTCCAGATACGCAGTATTTT	CASSLRSSPDTQYF
.	TRBV16	.	TRBJ1-3	TGTGCCAGCAGCCCACCGACTTATTACTCTGGAAACACCATATATTTT	CASSPPTYYSGNTIYF
.	TRBV10-1	TRBD1	TRBJ1-6	TGCGCCAGCAGTGTTTTAATTCGACAGGGGCAGGTGTTCGATTCACCCCTCCACTTT	CASSVLIRQGQVFDSPLHF
.	TRBV28	TRBD1	TRBJ1-4	TGTGCCAGCAGTTTACCCCGACAGGGTGTGGGTAATGAAAAACTGTTTTTT	CASSLPRQGVGNEKLFF
once	TRBV4-2	.	TRBJ2-7	TGTGCCAGCAGCCAAGAGGCGGGGCGCGGTGGGCAGTACTTC	CASSQEAGRGGQYF
.	TRBV28	.	TRBJ1-4	TGTGCCAGCAGTTTGGGGACTACAAATGAAAAACTGTTTTTT	CASSLGTTNEKLFF
.	TRBV6-6	TRBD1	TRBJ1-1	TGTGCCAGCAGTTACCTTGACAGGGAGGGGGCTTTCTTT	CASSYLDREGAFF
.	TRBV4-1	.	TRBJ1-6	TGCGCCAGCAGCCAAGATCGCGGGGCCCCTAATTCACCCCTCCACTTT	CASSQDRGAPNSPLHF
.	TRBV3-1/TRBV3-2	TRBD1	TRBJ2-1	TGTGCCAGCAGCCAAGACCTAGGGGGCCCTTACAATGAGCAGTTCTTC	CASSQDLGGPYNEQFF
once	TRBV28	.	TRBJ1-2	TGTGCCAGCAGTCAACCCCTCACCGGGGGCTACACCTTC	CASSQPLTGGYTF
.	TRBV12-3/TRBV12-4	.	TRBJ2-7	TGTGCCAGCAGTCTGGACCGTAGCGAGCAGTACTTC	CASSLDRSEQYF
.	TRBV7-2	TRBD1	TRBJ1-4	TGTGCCAGCAGCCTAACCCCGGGACAGGGAAATTTATTGTTTTTT	CASSLTPGQGNLLFF
once	TRBV28	.	TRBJ1-5	TGTGCCAGCAGTTTCCAACGGGCCAAGCATTTT	CASSFQRAKHF
few	TRBV4-2	.	TRBJ2-7	TGTGCCAGCAGCCAAGCCCATGAGACAGTGAACTCCTACGAGCAGTACTTC	CASSQAHETVNSYEQYF
.	TRBV5-4	TRBD2	TRBJ2-1	TGTGCCAGCAGCCCCCCGGGACTAGCGGGAGGCTTTGAGCAGTTCTTC	CASSPPGLAGGFEQFF
.	TRBV6-5	.	TRBJ1-1	TGTGCCAGCAGTCTGGACGGGAACACTGAAGCTTTCTTT	CASSLDGNTEAFF
.	TRBV5-1	.	TRBJ1-6	TGCGCCAGCAGCAAGATGACGGAGGAGAGATCACCCCTCCACTTT	CASSKMTEERSPLHF
.	TRBV19	TRBD1	TRBJ2-7	TGTGCCAGTAGTATAGGACAGGGCTACGAGCAGTACTTC	CASSIGQGYEQYF
.	TRBV11-3	TRBD2	TRBJ2-3	TGTGCCAGCAGCTTAGGTGCGGGAGGGCCGGATACGCAGTATTTT	CASSLGAGGPDTQYF
.	TRBV2	.	TRBJ2-3	TGTGCCAGCAGTGTGGGGGGTTTAGTCGCAGATACGCAGTATTTT	CASSVGGLVADTQYF
.	TRBV3-1/TRBV3-2	.	TRBJ1-3	TGTGCCAGCAGCCAACAGGGCGCGATCAGCACCATATATTTT	CASSQQGAISTIYF
.	TRBV21-1	.	TRBJ2-1	TGTGCCAGCAGCACCGACAGGGCTCTCGAGCAGTTCTTC	CASSTDRALEQFF
.	TRBV11-3	TRBD2	TRBJ2-3	TGTGCCAGCAGCAAAGGAGCGGGAGTTGCAGATACGCAGTATTTT	CASSKGAGVADTQYF
.	TRBV11-2	.	TRBJ2-7	TGTGCCAGCAGCTTAAAACAGGGAGGGAACTACGAGCAGTACTTC	CASSLKQGGNYEQYF
.	TRBV5-5	TRBD1	TRBJ1-2	TGTGCCAGCAGCCCGGACAGGGGGCGCTTCTATGGCTACACCTTC	CASSPDRGRFYGYTF
.	TRBV4-2	TRBD1	TRBJ2-6	TGTGCCAGCAGCCTCCCTACCCCGGGACAGGGTCCCTCTGGGGCCAACGTCCTGACTTTC	CASSLPTPGQGPSGANVLTF
.	TRBV27	.	TRBJ2-1	TGTGCCAGCAGCCTGCCAGGGGAGGGCCGAAATGAGCAGTTCTTC	CASSLPGEGRNEQFF
.	TRBV28	TRBD1	TRBJ2-1	TGTGCCAGCAGCCCCCCGGGACAGGGGTACAATGAGCAGTTCTTC	CASSPPGQGYNEQFF
.	TRBV7-9	.	TRBJ1-2	TGTGCCAGCAGCTTAAGGACGGGAGGGCACACGGGTGGCTACACCTTC	CASSLRTGGHTGGYTF
.	TRBV28	.	TRBJ2-7	TGTGCCAGCGCCTTTGCGGGACAGTACTACGAGCAGTACTTC	CASAFAGQYYEQYF
.	TRBV7-3	TRBD2	TRBJ2-1	TGTGCCAGCAGGGCGCCGGGACTAGCGGGATCCTCCTACAATGAGCAGTTCTTC	CASRAPGLAGSSYNEQFF
.	TRBV6-5	.	TRBJ1-2	TGTGCCAGCAGTTCATCGGGGGGCTACACCTTC	CASSSSGGYTF
.	TRBV29-1	.	TRBJ1-2	TGCAGCGTTGATCCGGGGGCGAACTATGGCTACACCTTC	CSVDPGANYGYTF
few	TRBV28	TRBD2	TRBJ2-2	TGTGCCAGCAGTTGGACTAGCGGGATCACCGGGGAGCTGTTTTTT	CASSWTSGITGELFF
.	TRBV7-9	.	TRBJ2-3	TGTGCCAGTGCCCCGGGGTCGCTAGACACAGATACGCAGTATTTT	CASAPGSLDTDTQYF
.	TRBV6-6	TRBD1	TRBJ1-4	TGTGCCAGCAGTTCAACAGGGGGGAGTGAAAAACTGTTTTTT	CASSSTGGSEKLFF